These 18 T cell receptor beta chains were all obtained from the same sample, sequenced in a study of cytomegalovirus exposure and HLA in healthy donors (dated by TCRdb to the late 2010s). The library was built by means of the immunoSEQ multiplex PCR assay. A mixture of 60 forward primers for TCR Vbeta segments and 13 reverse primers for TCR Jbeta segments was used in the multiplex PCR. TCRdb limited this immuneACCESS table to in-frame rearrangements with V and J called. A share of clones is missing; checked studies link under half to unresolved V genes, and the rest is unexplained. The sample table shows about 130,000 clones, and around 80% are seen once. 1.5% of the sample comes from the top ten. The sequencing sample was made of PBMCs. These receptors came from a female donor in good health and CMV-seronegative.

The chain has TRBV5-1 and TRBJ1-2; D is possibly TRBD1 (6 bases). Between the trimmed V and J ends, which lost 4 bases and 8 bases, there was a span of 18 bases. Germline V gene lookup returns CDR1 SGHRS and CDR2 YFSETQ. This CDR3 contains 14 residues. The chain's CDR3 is CASSEADRSQGYTF. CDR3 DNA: TGCGCCAGCAGCGAGGCCGACAGGAGTCAAGGCTACACCTTC.

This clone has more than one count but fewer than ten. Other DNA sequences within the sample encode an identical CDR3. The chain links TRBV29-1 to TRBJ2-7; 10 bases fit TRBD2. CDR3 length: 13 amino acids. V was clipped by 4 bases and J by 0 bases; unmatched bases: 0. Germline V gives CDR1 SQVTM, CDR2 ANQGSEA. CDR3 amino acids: CSVGTSGSYEQYF. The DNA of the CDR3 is TGCAGCGTTGGGACTAGCGGCTCCTACGAGCAGTACTTC.

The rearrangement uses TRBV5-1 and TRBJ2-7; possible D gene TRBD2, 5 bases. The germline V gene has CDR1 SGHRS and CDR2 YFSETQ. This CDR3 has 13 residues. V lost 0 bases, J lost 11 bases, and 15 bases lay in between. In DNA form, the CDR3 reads TGCGCCAGCAGCTTGGACGGGAATAGGGTAAAGTACTTC. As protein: CASSLDGNRVKYF. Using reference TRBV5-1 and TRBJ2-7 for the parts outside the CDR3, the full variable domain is KAGVTQTPRYLIKTRGQQVTLSCSPISGHRSVSWYQQTPGQGLQFLFEYFSETQRNKGNFPGRFSGRQFSNSRSEMNVSTLELGDSALYLCASSLDGNRVKYFGPGTRLTVT.

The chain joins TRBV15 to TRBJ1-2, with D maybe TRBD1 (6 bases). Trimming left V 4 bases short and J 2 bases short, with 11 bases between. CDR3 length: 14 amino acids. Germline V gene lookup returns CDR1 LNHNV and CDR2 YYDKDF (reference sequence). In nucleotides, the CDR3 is TGTGCCACCAGCACTAGGACAGCCAACTATGGCTACACCTTC. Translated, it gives CATSTRTANYGYTF.

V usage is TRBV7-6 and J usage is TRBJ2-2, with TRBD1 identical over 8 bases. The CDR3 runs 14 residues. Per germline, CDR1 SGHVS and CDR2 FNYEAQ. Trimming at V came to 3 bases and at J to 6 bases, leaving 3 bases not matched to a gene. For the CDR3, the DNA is TGTGCCAGCAGCTTGGACAGGGTCCCCGGGGAGCTGTTTTTT. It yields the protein CASSLDRVPGELFF.

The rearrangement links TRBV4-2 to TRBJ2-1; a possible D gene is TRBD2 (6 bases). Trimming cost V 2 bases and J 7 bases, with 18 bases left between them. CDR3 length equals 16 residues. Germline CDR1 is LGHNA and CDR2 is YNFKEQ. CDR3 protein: CASSQSARERGNEQFF. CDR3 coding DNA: TGTGCCAGCAGCCAATCGGCTAGGGAACGGGGGAATGAGCAGTTCTTC.

The CDR3 loop is CASSTMTGSEQPQHF. The CDR3 DNA reads as TGTGCCAGTAGTACAATGACAGGGTCGGAACAGCCCCAGCATTTT. The rearrangement links TRBV19 to TRBJ1-5; TRBD1 matches at 7 bases. V trimming: 4 bases; J trimming: 7 bases; junction bases outside the gene matches: 10. This CDR3 spans 15 amino acids. Per germline, CDR1 LNHDA and CDR2 SQIVND (reference sequence). The whole variable domain, filled in from reference TRBV19 and TRBJ1-5, reads DGGITQSPKYLFRKEGQNVTLSCEQNLNHDAMYWYRQDPGQGLRLIYYSQIVNDFQKGDIAEGYSVSREKKESFPLTVTSAQKNPTAFYLCASSTMTGSEQPQHFGDGTRLSIL.

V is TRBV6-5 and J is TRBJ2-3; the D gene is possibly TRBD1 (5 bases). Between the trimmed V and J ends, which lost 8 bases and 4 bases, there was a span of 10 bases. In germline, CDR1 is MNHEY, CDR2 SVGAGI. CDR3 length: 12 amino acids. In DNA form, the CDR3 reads TGTGCCAGCGGACAACGGGCAGATACGCAGTATTTT. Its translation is CASGQRADTQYF.

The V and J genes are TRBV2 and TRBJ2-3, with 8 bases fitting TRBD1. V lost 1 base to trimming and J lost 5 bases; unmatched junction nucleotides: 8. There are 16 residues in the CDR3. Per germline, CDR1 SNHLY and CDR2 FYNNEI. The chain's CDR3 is CASSEEVQGAKDTQYF. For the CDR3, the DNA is TGTGCCAGCAGTGAAGAGGTGCAGGGGGCAAAAGATACGCAGTATTTT.

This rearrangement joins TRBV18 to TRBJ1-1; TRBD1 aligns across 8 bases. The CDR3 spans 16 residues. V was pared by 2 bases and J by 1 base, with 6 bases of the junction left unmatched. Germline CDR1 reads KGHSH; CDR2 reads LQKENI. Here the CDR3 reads CASSPNDRGRNTEAFF. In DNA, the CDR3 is TGTGCCAGCTCACCAAACGACAGGGGTCGGAACACTGAAGCTTTCTTT.

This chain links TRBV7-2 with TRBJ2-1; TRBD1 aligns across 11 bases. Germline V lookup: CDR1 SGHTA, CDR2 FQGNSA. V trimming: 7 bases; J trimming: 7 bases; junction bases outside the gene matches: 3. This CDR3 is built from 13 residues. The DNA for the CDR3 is TGTGCCAGCAACCGGGACAGGGGGAATGAGCAGTTCTTC. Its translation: CASNRDRGNEQFF. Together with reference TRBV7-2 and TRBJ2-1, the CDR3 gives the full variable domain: GAGVSQSPSNKVTEKGKDVELRCDPISGHTALYWYRQSLGQGLEFLIYFQGNSAPDKSGLPSDRFSAERTGGSVSTLTIQRTQQEDSAVYLCASNRDRGNEQFFGPGTRLTVL.

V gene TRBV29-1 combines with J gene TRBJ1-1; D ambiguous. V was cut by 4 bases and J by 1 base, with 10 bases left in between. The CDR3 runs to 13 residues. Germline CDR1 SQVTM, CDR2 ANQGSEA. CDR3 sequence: CSVVDAGNTEAFF. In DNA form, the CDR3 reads TGCAGCGTTGTGGATGCGGGGAACACTGAAGCTTTCTTT.

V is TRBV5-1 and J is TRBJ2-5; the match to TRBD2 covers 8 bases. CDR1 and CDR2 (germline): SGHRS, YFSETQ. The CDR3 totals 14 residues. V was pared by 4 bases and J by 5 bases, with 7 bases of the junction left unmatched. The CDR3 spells CASSLGLAGETQYF. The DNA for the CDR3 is TGCGCCAGCAGCCTCGGATTAGCGGGGGAGACCCAGTACTTC. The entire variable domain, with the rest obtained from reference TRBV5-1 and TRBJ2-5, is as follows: KAGVTQTPRYLIKTRGQQVTLSCSPISGHRSVSWYQQTPGQGLQFLFEYFSETQRNKGNFPGRFSGRQFSNSRSEMNVSTLELGDSALYLCASSLGLAGETQYFGPGTRLLVL.

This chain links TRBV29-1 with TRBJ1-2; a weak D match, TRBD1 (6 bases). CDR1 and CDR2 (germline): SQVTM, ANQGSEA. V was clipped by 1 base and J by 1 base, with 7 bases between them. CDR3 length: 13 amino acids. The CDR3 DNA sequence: TGCAGCGTTGAAGTACAGGGTAACTATGGCTACACCTTC. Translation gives CSVEVQGNYGYTF.

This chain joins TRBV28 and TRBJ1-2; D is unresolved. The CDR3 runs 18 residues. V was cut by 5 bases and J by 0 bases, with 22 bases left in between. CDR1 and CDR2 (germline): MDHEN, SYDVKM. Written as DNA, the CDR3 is TGTGCCAGCAGTCGTAACCGACTCGGCGTCAAGACTAACTATGGCTACACCTTC. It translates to CASSRNRLGVKTNYGYTF.

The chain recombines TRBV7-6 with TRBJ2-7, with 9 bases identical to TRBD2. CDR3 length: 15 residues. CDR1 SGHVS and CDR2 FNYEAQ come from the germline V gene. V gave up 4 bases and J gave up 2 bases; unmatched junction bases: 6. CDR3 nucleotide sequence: TGTGCCAGCAGCTACTCGACTAGCGGTGCCTACGAGCAGTACTTC. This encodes CASSYSTSGAYEQYF. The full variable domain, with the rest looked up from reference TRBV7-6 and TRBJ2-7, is GAGVSQSPRYKVTKRGQDVALRCDPISGHVSLYWYRQALGQGPEFLTYFNYEAQQDKSGLPNDRFSAERPEGSISTLTIQRTEQRDSAMYRCASSYSTSGAYEQYFGPGTRLTVT.

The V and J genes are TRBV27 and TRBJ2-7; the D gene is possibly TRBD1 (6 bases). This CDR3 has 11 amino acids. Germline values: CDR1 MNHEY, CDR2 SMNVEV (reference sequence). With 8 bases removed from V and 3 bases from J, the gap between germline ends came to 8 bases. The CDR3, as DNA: TGTGCCAGCGGCAGGGGCTACGAGCAGTACTTC. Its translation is CASGRGYEQYF.

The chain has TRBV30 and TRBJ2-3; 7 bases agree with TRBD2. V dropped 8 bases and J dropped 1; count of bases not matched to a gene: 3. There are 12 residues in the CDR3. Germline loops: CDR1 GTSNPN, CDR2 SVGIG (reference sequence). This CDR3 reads CAGGGGTDTQYF. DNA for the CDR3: TGTGCCGGTGGGGGGGGCACAGATACGCAGTATTTT.